Described below is a single TCR beta chain sequence and its context. This clone was counted a single time. What this receptor recognizes is not known. It has no much larger one-base neighbor in the sample; base qualities were not kept. The cohort comprised more than 550 healthy bone marrow donors. Cohort members were all nominally healthy when sampled, although unrecorded immune exposures were likely present. The donor tested CMV seronegative and was one of the 352 seronegative cohort members. Each donor provided a peripheral blood sample, and peripheral blood mononuclear cells were used for TCR beta sequencing. Genomic DNA extraction from the blood cell samples was performed with the Qiagen DNeasy Blood Extraction Kit. The record originates from a study of cytomegalovirus exposure and HLA in healthy donors (dated by TCRdb to 2017 to 2019). Context from the whole study: In an earlier analysis of 587 of the donors, approximately 300 Gb of sequence data and 120 million or so unique TCR beta sequences from roughly 190 million T cells were reported. Roughly 320 gigabases of sequencing data and around 85 million unique TCR sequences made up an early release that covered approximately 620 HLA-typed donors. The genetic ancestry cluster associated with self-reported Caucasian donors included about 84% of the approximately 410 genotyped donors. The study aimed to test whether signatures of past pathogen exposure could be identified by cataloging public T cell receptors. The study profiled the T cell repertoires of 666 subjects by immunosequencing and related them to cytomegalovirus serostatus. In addition to the first cohort of about 650 subjects, a separate validation cohort of some 120 different subjects was used. To predict cytomegalovirus infection status, the study brought together high-throughput TCR immunosequencing, statistical association of individual TCRs with disease status, and machine learning. A later analysis re-analyzed previously published TCR beta repertoires from 666 donors and added high-resolution HLA genotyping to study TCR occurrence patterns. In the later analysis, no new phenotypic data were used to find candidate immune exposures; instead, reliance was placed on TCR beta sequences and their occurrence across donors. To decide whether each TCR beta V gene segment behaved as functional or pseudogenic, an earlier analysis of some 570 of the donors relied on high-throughput TCR beta sequencing. Alongside the repertoire data, information on donor age, sex, ethnicity and CMV serostatus was compiled. In a later genetic analysis, genome-wide SNP genotypes for about three fifths of the roughly 670 donors were used, and that subset was treated as a discovery cohort. Every discovery cohort repertoire had been produced on one sequencing platform. HLA typing included class I and class II loci at four-digit resolution. The number of donors typed differed by locus, with 629-630 for A, B, C, DRB1 and DQB1, around 520 for DQA1, 600 to 610 for DPA1, and around 430 for DPB1. Roughly five DR-DQ haplotypes were handled as single units for association and clustering, since linkage in the cohort was strong. On average, 235,054 unique TCR beta nucleotide sequences were sequenced per donor among roughly 430 genotyped donors of the cohort, with 15% to 20% of those sequences being non-productive. General study outcomes and caveats: In a later analysis, HLA-associated TCR beta chains showed more clonal expansion and lower generation probabilities than non-associated chains that were equally common. The sequencing pipeline was judged likely to have produced a cluster of highly shared sequence variants as a technical artifact. Roughly uniform sequencing depth across donors was assumed in presence/absence analyses, although this assumption may not hold. Across donors, most TCR sequences were observed very rarely, whereas some public TCRs were present in many individuals. In vitro tests confirmed that a few of the cytomegalovirus-associated TCR beta chains recognize cytomegalovirus antigens. A later analysis reported that several top co-occurrence clusters appeared linked to parvovirus B19, influenza, CMV and Epstein-Barr virus. An earlier analysis of around 600 of the donors showed that most TCR beta V segments appeared in productive rearrangements either about 90% or about 30% of the time, which broadly matched IMGT annotations. A later genetic analysis associated a missense DCLRE1C variant with V-gene and J-gene trimming of TCR beta chains, and an independent cohort replicated the association. Because HLA typing was unavailable for some donors at each locus, only the typed subset was used in association tests. The earlier analysis of some 540 of the donors excluded over 15 rarely observed V segments, including chromosome 9 orphons, because counts were too low. A further reported finding was that TCR beta sequences accurately predicted the HLA-A and HLA-B alleles for most subjects in the first cohort. When HLA alleles, especially DR and DQ, strongly co-occurred, attributing TCR associations to individual alleles was difficult. Some IMGT-functional V segments, including TRBV6-2 and TRBV6-3, could not be distinguished by the 87-base-pair reads and were therefore excluded. A later analysis found that TCR association rates varied across HLA loci, with DRB1 alleles showing the most associated TCRs and HLA-C alleles the fewest. The study gave a list of 150 to 200 TCR beta chains associated with cytomegalovirus. According to the authors, the approach could potentially be generalized to other disease states and immunological phenotypes. Specific HLA alleles were associated with 15,000 to 20,000 TCR beta sequences at a false discovery rate of 0.05 in a later analysis. In both the original and validation cohorts, the classifier was reported to diagnose cytomegalovirus status with high specificity and sensitivity. Linkage disequilibrium might explain the correlated functional status among segregating V segments, but an unknown experimental factor could not be ruled out. Most CMV-associated TCR beta chains appeared to be HLA-restricted in a later analysis, and the HLA associations seemed to be driven largely by CMV exposure. The cohort was sequenced for TCR beta chains only, and without alpha or paired-chain data the features that could be detected were limited. A later genetic analysis reported fewer N-insertions in productive TCRs among donors in an Asian-associated ancestry cluster than the roughly 670-donor mean. Immune exposure information for the cohort was limited to CMV serostatus.

CDR1 is given as SGHRS and CDR2 as YFSETQ, both from the germline V gene. V lost 2 bases and J lost 2 bases; the stretch between them is 14 bases long. Measured from the cysteine to the phenylalanine, the CDR3 is 15 residues long. Of the read, only the CDR3 DNA is kept; its 45 bases are in frame from base 1. Libraries were built with the immunoSEQ multiplex PCR assay. A mixture of 60 forward primers for TCR Vbeta segments and 13 reverse primers for TCR Jbeta segments was used in the multiplex PCR. The CDR3 region of rearranged TCR beta genes was amplified from genomic DNA with a multiplex PCR assay. Amplified TCR beta libraries were sequenced as 87-base-pair reads on the Illumina HiSeq System. As for the original processing: In a later analysis, tens of millions of unique TCR beta chains were counted across the roughly 700 repertoires, and roughly 10 million of these chains were shared by at least two donors. Raw reads were error-corrected and collapsed into unique sequences by a nearest-neighbor algorithm in which closely related sequences were merged to remove PCR and sequencing errors. Alignment of CDR3 sequences to IMGT reference sequences was used to assign V, D and J gene segments. For a sequence to be retained, a match of at least six nucleotides was required to both a V gene segment and a J gene segment. Rearrangements were classified as productive when the CDR3 lacked stop codons and remained in frame with V and J, and all other rearrangements were classified as non-productive. CDR3 was defined by IMGT convention, running from the second conserved V-encoded cysteine to the conserved J-encoded phenylalanine. In an earlier analysis of approximately 500 of the donors, sequences lacking an unambiguous match to a single V gene segment were excluded. In an earlier analysis of a few hundred of the donors, V segments were called functional above 56.7% productive rearrangements and were called segregating when the between-donor standard deviation exceeded 5%. A statistical classification framework was developed to diagnose cytomegalovirus status using the catalog of TCR beta chain sequences. In a later analysis, TCR nucleotide sequences were compared against IMGT/GENE-DB human TR gene sequences so that V and J genes could be assigned. Using the TCRdist pipeline, a later analysis assigned CDR3 sequences along with most-parsimonious VDJ recombination scenarios. In a later analysis, every TCR beta chain was defined by the combination of its CDR3 amino acid sequence and its V-gene family, and reads without a unique V-gene family were dropped. A later analysis removed 600 or so highly shared, low-generation-probability nucleotide sequences to deal with suspected cross-contamination and a sequencing artifact. In a later analysis, a clonal expansion index for each public chain was calculated from normalized within-repertoire ranks of inferred template counts. In a later analysis, generation probabilities were computed with a VDJ recombination model fitted to out-of-frame rearrangements, and the resulting probabilities were checked against IGoR. In a later analysis, hypergeometric tests were used to score TCR-TCR, TCR-HLA and TCR-CMV co-occurrence, with a repertoire-size bias correction applied to TCR pairs. To estimate false discovery rates, a later analysis permuted the HLA or CMV assignments 20 times. In a later analysis, co-occurring TCRs were grouped using DBSCAN, with TCRdist sequence similarity added in when clustering inside HLA-allele-positive subsets. Repertoires with fewer than 30,000 or more than 120,000 public chains were left out of co-occurrence clustering, as were five repertoires with anomalous nucleotide sharing. TCRdb took this table from immuneACCESS and kept in-frame rearrangements with V and J called. Such tables lack part of the clones; where checked against another copy, unresolved V genes explain under half of the gap, and the rest is unexplained. V and J calls and clone size are copied from that table; D and trimming were computed from the DNA. The sample table holds under 250,000 clones, of which approximately 78% were seen once. The ten largest clones add up to about 3.8% of the sample.

The receptor was derived from a male donor in good health and CMV-seronegative. The chain is encoded by TRBV5-1 joined to TRBJ2-7; the D gene is not confidently resolved. The sample was PBMCs. The sequenced DNA is TGCGCCAGCAGCTTAGATGCGCTCGCGCCCTACGAGCAGTACTTC. This translates into CASSLDALAPYEQYF.